This TCR beta chain stems from a study of response to subunit inactivated influenza vaccine. This clonotype was recorded many times. TCRdb itself ran the RT-PCR reads through MiXCR, one entry per CDR3 protein. The sample holds fewer than 600,000 distinct CDR3 sequences, approximately 7.3% seen once. The V segment lost 7 bases and the J segment 0 bases; nucleotides outside the gene matches: 5. This CDR3 has 14 residues. In germline, CDR1 is SNHLY, CDR2 FYNNEI. The specimen comprised PBMCs from blood, sampled approximately 25 months after vaccination. The TCR comes from a man aged 45 to 75 who received an inactivated influenza vaccine. The chain combines TRBV2 with TRBJ1-1; 7 bases match TRBD1. The CDR3 sequence: CASITDRMNTEAFF. CDR3 bases: TGTGCCAGCATTACGGACAGGATGAACACTGAAGCTTTCTTT.